What follows are 4 T cell receptor beta chains derived from one specimen sequenced in a study of CD8 T cells in Susac syndrome. Reverse transcription of about 0.5 to 1 ug RNA used random hexamers. TCRdb independently ran MiXCR on the immunoSEQ multiplex PCR reads; one entry per CDR3 protein. The data contain approximately 190,000 distinct CDR3 sequences, 95% of them singletons. The sample taken for sequencing was CD8+ T cells from PBMCs. The receptors shown here come from a human donor with Susac syndrome.

This chain joins TRBV6-5 and TRBJ2-2; possible D gene TRBD1, 5 bases. Germline loops: CDR1 MNHEY, CDR2 SVGAGI. The CDR3 sequence is 14 residues long. V lost 5 bases and J 6 bases, leaving 13 bases between the germline ends. As DNA, the CDR3 is TGTGCCAGCAGTCAAGGGGCATGGGCCGGGGAGCTGTTTTTT. Protein product: CASSQGAWAGELFF.

This clonotype is a singleton in its sample. The rearrangement uses TRBV7-9 and TRBJ1-1, with 7 nucleotides matching TRBD1. The CDR3 extends over 17 amino acids. The germline CDR1 and CDR2 sequences are SEHNR and FQNEAQ (reference sequence). V dropped 1 base and J dropped 0; count of bases not matched to a gene: 8. As DNA, the CDR3 is TGTGCCAGCAGCTTAGACAGGGGCCTATATATGAACACTGAAGCTTTCTTT. Translated: CASSLDRGLYMNTEAFF.

V gene TRBV5-6 combines with J gene TRBJ2-7; tentative D call: TRBD1 (6 bases). The CDR3 totals 13 residues. V lost 3 bases to trimming and J lost 5 bases, with 12 bases between them. Germline CDR1 and CDR2: SGHDT and YYEEEE. CDR3 amino acids: CASSSSRGHEQYF. CDR3 DNA: TGTGCCAGCAGCTCGAGCAGGGGCCACGAGCAGTACTTC.

The rearrangement joins TRBV23-1 to TRBJ2-1; 10 bases map to TRBD2. TRBV23-1 is recorded as an ORF, its role being uncertain. V lost 2 bases to trimming and J lost 8 bases; unmatched junction nucleotides: 12. The CDR3 loop spans 17 amino acids. The CDR3 bases are TGCGCCAGCAGTCAAACATTCCTAGCGGGAGTCGAAGATGAGCAGTTCTTC. Protein sequence: CASSQTFLAGVEDEQFF.